Listed below are T cell receptor beta chains from one sample, sequenced in a study of identical twins. In TCRdb, the 5' RACE reads were re-called with MiXCR into one record per CDR3 protein. The table shows hundreds of thousands of distinct CDR3 sequences, with roughly 7.5% occurring only once. These data were likewise used in another study, on yellow fever vaccine responses in identical twins.

The sample was memory (CD45RO+) T cells sorted from blood. All receptors come from a woman aged 18-29 years in good health. The CDR3 runs from the conserved cysteine through the conserved F or W.

>TRBJ2-7|TRBV7-6
CASSFGILYEQYF
>TRBJ2-7|TRBV5-6
CASSWTGRTEQYF
>TRBJ2-1|TRBV3-1
CASLGDSYNEQFF
>TRBJ2-3|TRBV15
CATSRDEKYTQYF
>TRBJ2-2|TRBV18
CASSPEGNTGELFF
>TRBJ2-3|TRBV12-3/TRBV12-4
CASSLGGLRTDTQYF
>TRBJ1-1|TRBV6-2/TRBV6-3
CASSKIKNTEAFF
>TRBJ2-1|TRBV4-2
CASSLERSSYNEQFF
>TRBJ2-7|TRBV20-1
CSARRGSAHEQYF
>TRBJ1-6|TRBV2
CASTETMAGGSPLHF
>TRBJ1-2|TRBV5-1
CASSLDVGGGYGYTF
>TRBJ2-3|TRBV4-3
CASSQERRRGQYF
>TRBJ1-1|TRBV6-2/TRBV6-3
CASSAPDRINTEAFF
>TRBJ1-2|TRBV6-5
CASRIDSYGYTF
>TRBJ1-2|TRBV29-1
CSVDTAGGYNGYTF
>TRBJ2-5|TRBV11-2
CASSSRTGFKQETQYF
>TRBJ1-4|TRBV12-3/TRBV12-4
CASSLLGEKLFF
>TRBJ2-6|TRBV9
CASTGGQGAGGANVLTF
>TRBJ2-1|TRBV3-1
CASSQGSGLGVNEQFF
>TRBJ2-6|TRBV11-1
CASSLAWGPLRGSGANVLTF
>TRBJ2-1|TRBV5-1
CASSLEGSSSYNEQFF
>TRBJ1-6|TRBV7-9
CASLGQGVNSPLHF
>TRBJ2-7|TRBV12-3/TRBV12-4
CASSLLESEQYF
>TRBJ2-4|TRBV4-3
CASSPTVGGRLQNIQYF
>TRBJ2-3|TRBV15
CATSRGDRETDTQYF
>TRBJ1-1|TRBV7-2
CASRFAGPKNTEAFF
>TRBJ1-2|TRBV7-2
CASSHGQTYGYTF
>TRBJ2-7|TRBV5-1
CASSLGDGNYEQYF
>TRBJ1-2|TRBV25-1
CASSETGGGYTF
>TRBJ2-1|TRBV29-1
CSVSEGTGEVNEQFF
>TRBJ2-2|TRBV30
CAWSVSKGTGELFF
>TRBJ1-1|TRBV6-1
CASSGDRGENTEAFF
>TRBJ2-7|TRBV5-6
CASSPGTGGVYEQYF
>TRBJ2-7|TRBV6-2/TRBV6-3
CASSYSISGSYEQYF
>TRBJ2-1|TRBV6-6
CASSRGTSGRWGSYNEQFF
>TRBJ2-6|TRBV9
CASSTGSGANVLTF
>TRBJ2-6|TRBV7-6
CASSRGTGDSGANVLTF